Listed below are T cell receptor beta chains from one sample, sequenced in a study of cytomegalovirus exposure and HLA in healthy donors. Method: immunoSEQ multiplex PCR; TCRdb's copy keeps in-frame clones and lacks some. The sample lists 280,000 or so clones; about 87% were seen once. Sample: PBMCs. Source of these receptors: a woman between 18 and 30 years old in good health and CMV-seronegative. Both conserved end residues are part of each CDR3. The order of the fields is D gene, clone size, J gene, V gene, CDR3 protein, CDR3 DNA. A D gene is named only where the DNA matches it firmly. Clone size appears in some rows only: once, few, many, or a class for an expanded clone.

>TRBD2|NA|TRBJ2-1|TRBV7-3
CASSLTSGASSYNEQFF
TGTGCCAGCAGCTTAACTAGCGGGGCTAGCTCCTACAATGAGCAGTTCTTC
>TRBD1|NA|TRBJ1-1|TRBV29-1
CSVKMEGADTEAFF
TGCAGCGTTAAGATGGAGGGGGCAGACACTGAAGCTTTCTTT
>NA|NA|TRBJ1-2|TRBV5-1
CASSEGHAYGYTF
TGCGCCAGCAGCGAGGGACACGCCTATGGCTACACCTTC
>TRBD1|once|TRBJ2-7|TRBV4-2
CASSRGTGAQNYEQYF
TGTGCCAGCAGCCGCGGGACAGGGGCGCAGAACTACGAGCAGTACTTC
>TRBD1|NA|TRBJ2-1|TRBV7-9
CASSPEGQGPYNEQFF
TGTGCCAGCAGCCCAGAGGGACAGGGCCCCTACAATGAGCAGTTCTTC
>NA|once|TRBJ2-5|TRBV11-3
CASSEDGQETQYF
TGTGCCAGCAGCGAAGACGGGCAAGAGACCCAGTACTTC
>NA|NA|TRBJ2-7|TRBV10-3
CAIRRDGSYYEQYF
TGTGCCATCAGGCGGGACGGATCTTATTACGAGCAGTACTTC
>NA|NA|TRBJ1-6|TRBV27
CASRGSFPPLHF
TGTGCCAGCAGAGGGAGTTTCCCACCCCTCCACTTT
>TRBD1|NA|TRBJ1-6|TRBV5-1
CASSLAVDRGSPLHF
TGCGCCAGCAGCTTGGCCGTGGACAGGGGGTCACCCCTCCACTTT
>TRBD2|NA|TRBJ2-1|TRBV29-1
CSVHSGGAWNEQFF
TGCAGCGTTCATAGCGGGGGGGCCTGGAATGAGCAGTTCTTC
>NA|NA|TRBJ2-3|TRBV5-4
CASSFGLSLSTDTQYF
TGTGCCAGCAGCTTTGGGCTGTCCCTTAGCACAGATACGCAGTATTTT
>TRBD2|NA|TRBJ2-7|TRBV5-8
CASSLLAGGHYEQYF
TGTGCCAGCAGCTTGTTGGCGGGGGGACACTACGAGCAGTACTTC
>NA|once|TRBJ1-6|TRBV5-4
CASSLGGTRGWNISPLHF
TGTGCCAGCAGCTTGGGTGGGACACGGGGATGGAATATTTCACCCCTCCACTTT
>TRBD1|NA|TRBJ2-7|TRBV6-5
CASSRGQGVHEQYF
TGTGCCAGCAGCCGCGGACAGGGGGTCCACGAGCAGTACTTC
>NA|NA|TRBJ1-2|TRBV6-1
CASSPIGAGNYGYTF
TGTGCCAGCAGCCCGATTGGGGCAGGGAACTATGGCTACACCTTC
>NA|NA|TRBJ1-1|TRBV5-1
CASSSEGWGNTEAFF
TGCGCCAGCAGCTCGGAGGGGTGGGGGAACACTGAAGCTTTCTTT
>NA|NA|TRBJ2-2|TRBV2
CASTQENTGELFF
TGTGCCAGCACTCAGGAAAACACCGGGGAGCTGTTTTTT